A single TCR beta chain is shown here with its context. Antigen specificity is unknown. These data belong to a study of T-cell memory formation after mild COVID-19. With 4 bases removed from V and 5 bases from J, the gap between germline ends came to 14 bases. The CDR3 has 14 amino acids. The V gene's germline CDR1 is SGHVS and CDR2 FNYEAQ. Regarding the study as a whole: CD4/CD8 balance characterized clones contracting day 15 to 85, and CD4+ skew characterized later expanders. Among CD4+ contracting clones, most were CM and EM, and CD8+ ones EMRA.

Sample barcodes and UMIs were carried by the TCR alpha and TCR beta cDNA libraries that 5'RACE generated with constant-segment primers. TCRdb processed the 5' RACE reads anew with MiXCR; each CDR3 protein has one entry. Found here are 400,000 or so distinct CDR3 sequences, around 19% of them singletons; the top ten hold approximately 8.4%. The sequencing input was PBMCs or a T cell subset sorted from them (not recorded which). This receptor was taken from an adult woman who had mild COVID-19 (a few samples of this study predate the infection). Cell type and time point are not known. The genes are TRBV7-6 and TRBJ2-5; no definite D call. The CDR3 DNA reads TGTGCCAGCAGCTCCTCGACAACTCCGGAGACCCAGTACTTC. Translating gives CASSSSTTPETQYF.